This T cell receptor beta chain was obtained from a study of blood T cell repertoires in COVID-19. The CDR3 sequence is 12 residues long. The ends were cut back, 2 bases at V and 8 bases at J, with 7 bases in the middle. CDR1 and CDR2 from the germline V gene are KGHSH and LQKENI. Sequenced by immunoSEQ multiplex PCR; TCRdb stores in-frame clones only, minus some. The sample consists of about 220,000 clones, roughly 80% of them appearing once. The sample taken for sequencing was peripheral blood. The genes are TRBV18 and TRBJ1-5; no firm D call. This receptor was obtained from a woman of 80 years or more with COVID-19, enrolled during active disease. The CDR3 DNA sequence: TGTGCCAGCTCACCATACGGGAAGCCCCAGCATTTT. This sequence encodes CASSPYGKPQHF.